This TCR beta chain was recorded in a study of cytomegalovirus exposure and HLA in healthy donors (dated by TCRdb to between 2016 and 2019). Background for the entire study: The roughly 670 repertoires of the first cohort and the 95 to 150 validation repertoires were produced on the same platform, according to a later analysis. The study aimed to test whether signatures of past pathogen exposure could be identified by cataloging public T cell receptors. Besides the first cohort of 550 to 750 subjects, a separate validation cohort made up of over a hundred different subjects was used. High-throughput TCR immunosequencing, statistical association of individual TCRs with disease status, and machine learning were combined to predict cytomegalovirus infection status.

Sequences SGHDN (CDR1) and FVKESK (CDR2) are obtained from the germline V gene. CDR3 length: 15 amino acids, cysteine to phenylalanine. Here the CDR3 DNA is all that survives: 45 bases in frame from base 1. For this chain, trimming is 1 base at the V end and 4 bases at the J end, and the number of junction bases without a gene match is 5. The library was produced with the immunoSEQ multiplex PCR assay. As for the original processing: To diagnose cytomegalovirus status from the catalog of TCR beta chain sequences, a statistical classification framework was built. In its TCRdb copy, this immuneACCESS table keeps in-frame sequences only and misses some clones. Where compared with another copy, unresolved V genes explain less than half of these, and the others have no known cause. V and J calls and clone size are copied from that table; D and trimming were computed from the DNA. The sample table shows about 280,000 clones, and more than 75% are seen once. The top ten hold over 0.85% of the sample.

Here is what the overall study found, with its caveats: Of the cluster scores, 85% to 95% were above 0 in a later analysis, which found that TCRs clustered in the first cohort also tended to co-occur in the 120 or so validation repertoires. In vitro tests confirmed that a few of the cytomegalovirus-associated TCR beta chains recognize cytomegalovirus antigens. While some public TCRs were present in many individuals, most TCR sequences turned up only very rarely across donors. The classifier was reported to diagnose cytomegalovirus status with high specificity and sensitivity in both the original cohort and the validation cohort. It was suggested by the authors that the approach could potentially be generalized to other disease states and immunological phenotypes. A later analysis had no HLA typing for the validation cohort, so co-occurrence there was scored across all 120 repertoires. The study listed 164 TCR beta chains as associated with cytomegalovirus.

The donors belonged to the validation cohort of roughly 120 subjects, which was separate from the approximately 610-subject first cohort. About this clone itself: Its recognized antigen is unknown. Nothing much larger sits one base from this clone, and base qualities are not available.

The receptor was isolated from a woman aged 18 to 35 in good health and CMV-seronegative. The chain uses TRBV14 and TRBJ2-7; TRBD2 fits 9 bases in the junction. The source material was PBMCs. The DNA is TGTGCCAGCAGCCAAGGGGCGGGAGGGCCGTACGAGCAGTACTTC. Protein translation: CASSQGAGGPYEQYF.